This TCR beta chain was recovered during a study of metastatic and nonmetastatic thyroid tumors. TCRdb re-analyzed the PCR reads using MiXCR. The sample holds around 15,000 clones; approximately 20% are singletons and the top ten take just over 20%. CDR3 size: 17 residues. V gave up 6 bases and J gave up 0 bases; unmatched junction bases: 5. Germline V gives CDR1 SNHLY, CDR2 FYNNEI. Thyroid surgery was performed in patients who had received no treatment beforehand. The V gene is TRBV2, the J gene TRBJ2-3; the match to TRBD2 covers 14 bases. The material sequenced was adjacent normal tissue. This receptor was identified in a female donor with papillary thyroid cancer or a benign thyroid nodule (not recorded which). Some clones in this sample may be carry-over from other donors' samples. The CDR3: CASRLRTSGGSTDTQYF. CDR3 sequence (DNA): TGTGCCAGCAGGCTAAGGACTAGCGGGGGGAGCACAGATACGCAGTATTTT.